The sample holds a few counts of the clone carrying this T cell receptor (beta chain). Its cognate antigen is unknown. TCRdb analysed the 5' RACE reads with MiXCR anew, one entry per CDR3 protein. The sample includes approximately 35,000 distinct CDR3 sequences, approximately 15% seen only once; the top ten take 30% to 40%. This specimen comes from a study of CD8 T cells in ankylosing spondylitis. Study-wide results and caveats: Disease-linked clones were found to be CD8+ and relatively rare in peripheral blood. Significant enrichment of disease-linked clones was reported in matched ankylosing spondylitis synovial fluid. What seemed typical of ankylosing spondylitis blood was a TCR beta motif built from 8 or 9 highly homologous variants.

CDR3 size: 13 residues. V lost 6 bases and J 0 bases, leaving 4 bases between the germline ends. Looked up from germline, CDR1 is SGHRS and CDR2 is YFSETQ. The sample comprised blood. This receptor was taken from a male donor with ankylosing spondylitis or in good health (not recorded which). The rearrangement uses TRBV5-1 and TRBJ2-6, with D hard to call. The DNA of the CDR3 is TGCGCCAGCACCTACTCTGGGGCCAACGTCCTGACTTTC. Translated, it gives CASTYSGANVLTF.